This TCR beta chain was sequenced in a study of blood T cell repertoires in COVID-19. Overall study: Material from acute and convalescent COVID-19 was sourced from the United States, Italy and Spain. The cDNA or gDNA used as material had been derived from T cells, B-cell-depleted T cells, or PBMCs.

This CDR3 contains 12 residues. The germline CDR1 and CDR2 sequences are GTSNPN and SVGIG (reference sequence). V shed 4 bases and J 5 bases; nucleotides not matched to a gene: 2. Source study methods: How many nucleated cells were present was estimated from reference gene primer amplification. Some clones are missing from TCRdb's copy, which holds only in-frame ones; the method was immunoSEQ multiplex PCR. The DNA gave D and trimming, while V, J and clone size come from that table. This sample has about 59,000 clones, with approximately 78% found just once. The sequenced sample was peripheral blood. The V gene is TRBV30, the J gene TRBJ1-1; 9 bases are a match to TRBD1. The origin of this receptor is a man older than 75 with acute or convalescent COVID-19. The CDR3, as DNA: TGTGCCTGGAAAGACAGGGGGACTGAAGCTTTCTTT. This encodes CAWKDRGTEAFF.